This T cell receptor beta chain was recovered during a study of patients with pleural tuberculosis (dated by TCRdb to between 2013 and 2015). Details on this clonotype: Its antigen remains undetermined. A junction boundary mismatches the germline segment, possibly from a read error.

As encoded in the germline V gene (reference sequence), CDR1 is DFQATT while CDR2 is SNEGSKA. From cysteine to phenylalanine, the CDR3 is 15 amino acids long. The CDR3 DNA has 45 bases and is translated from base 1. Sequencing used an Illumina Genome Analyzer IIx. TCRdb trimmed the raw reads at Q25, called clones with MiXCR and kept productive beta chains. Rows with one shared CDR3 protein collapse into an entry with the most common genes and DNA. Present in this sample are 25,000 to 30,000 distinct CDR3 sequences, 15% to 20% of which were seen just once. The top ten constitute 3.5% of the sample. Sequenced sample: peripheral blood. The source is a human donor with pleural tuberculosis. The chain uses TRBV20-1 and TRBJ1-1; the D gene cannot be resolved reliably. DNA sequence: TGCGGTGCTAGAATTAGTGCGGCGAAGAACACTGAAGCTTTCTTT. Its coded protein is CGARISAAKNTEAFF.